A selection of T cell receptor beta chains follows, all from one sample in a study of naive and memory T cell subsets. From the UMI-ligation and nested PCR reads, TCRdb called clonotypes with MiXCR, one entry per CDR3 protein. The table records 130,000 to 150,000 distinct CDR3 sequences, 15% to 20% of them present only once. Source material: naive CD4+ T cells from blood. The receptor source for this set is a human donor in good health. Both conserved end residues are part of each CDR3. The D gene is left open where the match is weak. Not every row has a clone size; where given, it reads once, few, many or a size class.

size	V	D	J	CDR3	DNA
few	TRBV20-1	TRBD2	TRBJ2-7	CSRGGEGPYEQYF	TGCAGTCGCGGCGGGGAGGGTCCCTACGAGCAGTACTTC
-	TRBV7-2	-	TRBJ1-6	CASSLGSGINSPLHF	TGTGCCAGCAGCTTAGGGTCGGGGATCAATTCACCCCTCCACTTT
few	TRBV29-1	-	TRBJ1-2	CSVVFSGDGYGYTF	TGCAGCGTTGTTTTCTCCGGGGATGGCTATGGCTACACCTTC
-	TRBV10-3	-	TRBJ1-3	CAVATGPAGNTIYF	TGTGCCGTCGCGACGGGTCCGGCTGGAAACACCATATATTTT
many	TRBV9	-	TRBJ2-3	CASSVFLGVGTDTQYF	TGTGCCAGCAGCGTATTCCTCGGGGTGGGCACAGATACGCAGTATTTT
few	TRBV28	-	TRBJ2-1	CASSFDSSTYNEQFF	TGTGCCAGCAGTTTTGACAGTTCAACCTACAATGAGCAGTTCTTC
many	TRBV29-1	-	TRBJ1-2	CSVDIPNYGYTF	TGCAGCGTTGACATACCTAACTATGGCTACACCTTC
-	TRBV7-2	-	TRBJ2-1	CATALVILNEQFF	TGTGCCACCGCACTAGTAATTCTCAATGAGCAGTTCTTC
few	TRBV20-1	-	TRBJ1-4	CSARGGTRGGDEKLFF	TGCAGTGCTAGAGGAGGGACACGAGGGGGAGATGAAAAACTGTTTTTT
-	TRBV20-1	-	TRBJ2-7	CSARVGAWQYF	TGCAGTGCTAGAGTGGGAGCGTGGCAGTACTTC
-	TRBV11-2	TRBD2	TRBJ2-1	CASSPTTSGYDNEQFF	TGTGCCAGCAGCCCGACAACTAGCGGGTATGACAATGAGCAGTTCTTC
-	TRBV20-1	TRBD2	TRBJ2-3	CSARKSGISTDTQYF	TGCAGTGCTCGGAAAAGCGGGATTAGCACAGATACGCAGTATTTT
few	TRBV12-3/TRBV12-4	TRBD1	TRBJ2-3	CASSQAGGSTDTQYF	TGTGCCAGCAGTCAAGCAGGGGGCAGCACAGATACGCAGTATTTT
few	TRBV4-3	-	TRBJ1-5	CASSQDYSGTSSNQPQHF	TGCGCCAGCAGCCAAGATTATTCCGGGACGTCTAGCAATCAGCCCCAGCATTTT
-	TRBV11-1	-	TRBJ1-6	CASSQDNGGNSPLHF	TGTGCCAGCAGCCAGGACAACGGTGGCAATTCACCCCTCCACTTT
many	TRBV10-3	TRBD1	TRBJ2-3	CAISLSTGGGYTQYF	TGTGCCATCAGCCTATCGACAGGGGGCGGTTATACGCAGTATTTT
-	TRBV6-5	-	TRBJ1-2	CASSYSWAGSSNYGYTF	TGTGCCAGCAGTTACTCGTGGGCAGGATCGTCCAACTATGGCTACACCTTC
-	TRBV5-4	-	TRBJ2-6	CASSYSSGANVLTF	TGTGCCAGCAGCTACAGCTCTGGGGCCAACGTCCTGACTTTC
-	TRBV5-1	-	TRBJ2-3	CASSLYRAHTQYF	TGCGCCAGCAGCCTGTACAGGGCGCATACGCAGTATTTT
-	TRBV10-3	-	TRBJ2-5	CAIRGEVEETQYF	TGTGCCATCAGAGGGGAAGTGGAGGAGACCCAGTACTTC
many	TRBV4-2	-	TRBJ2-2	CASSQDSGGANTGELFF	TGTGCCAGCAGCCAAGATAGCGGCGGAGCGAACACCGGGGAGCTGTTTTTT
-	TRBV29-1	TRBD1	TRBJ2-3	CSGGQSTGDTQYF	TGCAGCGGGGGACAGTCAACAGGAGATACGCAGTATTTT